These 15 T cell receptor beta chains were all obtained from the same sample, sequenced in a study of shared clonotypes between healthy human individuals. This table comes from immunoSEQ multiplex PCR, and its TCRdb copy is limited to in-frame clones, with some not included. Counted here are around 1 million clones, over 60% occurring once; the ten biggest clones make up around 1.5%. Input material: memory CD4+ T cells sorted from blood. Subset noted: CD45RA-negative fraction. These TCRs come from a man aged 18 to 29 in good health.

The chain joins TRBV10-3 to TRBJ2-5; TRBD1 might be the D (6 bases). The germline V gene encodes CDR1 ENHRY and CDR2 SYGVKD. This CDR3 has 14 residues. V lost 2 bases to trimming and J lost 2 bases, with 9 bases between them. CDR3 residues: CAISETGRQETQYF. The CDR3 bases are TGTGCCATCAGTGAGACAGGGAGACAAGAGACCCAGTACTTC.

Concerning this clone: The same CDR3 can be traced to other DNA sequences in this sample. This chain connects TRBV2 to TRBJ2-5, with D uncertain. The V end was cut by 5 bases, the J end by 2 bases, with 3 bases between. This CDR3 region has 11 residues. Germline V gives CDR1 SNHLY, CDR2 FYNNEI. The CDR3 sequence is CASSLQETQYF. The CDR3 nucleotides are TGTGCCAGCAGTCTTCAAGAGACCCAGTACTTC.

The chain recombines TRBV5-1 with TRBJ2-3, with D unclear. This CDR3 spans 14 amino acids. Germline V gene data show CDR1 as SGHRS and CDR2 as YFSETQ. V dropped 3 bases and J dropped 0 bases, with 8 bases sitting between them. CDR3 nucleotide sequence: TGCGCCAGCAGCTCCACAGCTAGCACAGATACGCAGTATTTT. Protein sequence: CASSSTASTDTQYF.

CDR3 bases: TGTGCCAGCAGCCGGGGTTCGGGAACTGAAGCTTTCTTT. Translation gives CASSRGSGTEAFF. V and J are TRBV6-5 and TRBJ1-1; D is uncertain. CDR3 length equals 13 residues. Per germline, CDR1 MNHEY and CDR2 SVGAGI. Deletions cut 6 bases from V and 5 bases from J, with 13 bases between.

The J gene is TRBJ2-3, the V gene TRBV18; D is uncertain. The ends were cut back, 3 bases at V and 0 bases at J, with 7 bases in the middle. Germline loops: CDR1 KGHSH, CDR2 LQKENI. CDR3 size: 14 residues. The CDR3 here is CASSPRPSTDTQYF. CDR3 coding DNA: TGTGCCAGCTCACCTCGTCCTAGCACAGATACGCAGTATTTT. The full variable domain, completed using reference TRBV18 and TRBJ2-3, is NAGVMQNPRHLVRRRGQEARLRCSPMKGHSHVYWYRQLPEEGLKFMVYLQKENIIDESGMPKERFSAEFPKEGPSILRIQQVVRGDSAAYFCASSPRPSTDTQYFGPGTRLTVL.

CDR3 nucleotide sequence: TGTGCCAGCAATACACAGGATGGGGGAAACACCATATATTTT. Protein product: CASNTQDGGNTIYF. This chain links TRBV28 with TRBJ1-3, with TRBD1 as a possible D gene (5 bases). The CDR3 is 14 residues long. V dropped 7 bases and J dropped 4 bases, with 14 bases sitting between them. Germline CDR1 MDHEN, CDR2 SYDVKM.

This sequence joins TRBV4-1 and TRBJ2-1; no clear D gene. V was clipped by 1 base and J by 0 bases, with 13 bases between them. This CDR3 region has 17 residues. The germline V gene has CDR1 MGHRA and CDR2 YSYEKL. The CDR3 here is CASSQVDIGLSYNEQFF. CDR3 DNA sequence: TGCGCCAGCAGCCAAGTGGATATCGGGCTCTCCTACAATGAGCAGTTCTTC.

The chain carries TRBV28 and TRBJ1-3, with D perhaps matching TRBD1 (5 bases). This CDR3 has 17 residues. Per the germline V gene, CDR1 is MDHEN and CDR2 is SYDVKM. Trimming took off 8 bases at V and 2 bases at J, with 22 bases between the two ends. The CDR3 is CASCPGTPGGTGNTIYF. The CDR3 nucleotides read TGTGCCAGCTGTCCCGGGACCCCGGGAGGCACTGGAAACACCATATATTTT.

The sample holds a few counts of this clone. The chain uses TRBV5-8 and TRBJ2-7, with 8 bases fitting TRBD2. The V and J ends lost 4 bases and 3 bases, in that order; junction bases with no gene match: 12. The CDR3 runs 16 residues. The germline gives CDR1 SGHTS, CDR2 YDEGEE. In DNA form, the CDR3 reads TGTGCCAGCAGCGTCACCTCCGGGACTAGGGGCTACGAGCAGTACTTC. Protein product: CASSVTSGTRGYEQYF. Drawing the rest from reference TRBV5-8 and TRBJ2-7, the complete variable domain is EAGVTQSPTHLIKTRGQQATLRCSPISGHTSVYWYQQALGLGLQFLLWYDEGEERNRGNFPPRFSGRQFPNYSSELNVNALELEDSALYLCASSVTSGTRGYEQYFGPGTRLTVT.

V usage is TRBV18 and J usage is TRBJ2-3; the match to TRBD2 covers 7 bases. Looked up from germline, CDR1 is KGHSH and CDR2 is LQKENI. The V segment lost 2 bases and the J segment 2 bases; nucleotides outside the gene matches: 1. The CDR3 totals 14 residues. DNA for the CDR3: TGTGCCAGCTCACCAGGACTAGTCACAGATACGCAGTATTTT. This sequence encodes CASSPGLVTDTQYF.

This clone appeared once. The chain carries TRBV10-1 and TRBJ1-6, with D tentatively TRBD1 (5 bases). From germline, CDR1 is WNHNN and CDR2 SYGVQD (reference sequence). The V gene lost 8 bases and the J gene lost 4 bases, with 15 bases spanning the gap. There are 15 residues in the CDR3. This chain's CDR3 is CASGGGLIYNSPLHF. CDR3 nucleotides: TGCGCCAGCGGGGGGGGATTGATTTATAATTCACCCCTCCACTTT.

J is TRBJ2-7 and V is TRBV18, with TRBD1 as a possible D gene (5 bases). With 4 bases removed from V and 4 bases from J, the gap between germline ends came to 17 bases. The CDR3 loop spans 15 amino acids. Germline V CDR1 and CDR2: KGHSH, LQKENI. The CDR3 sequence is CASSLDSLASYEQYF. The CDR3 coding sequence is TGTGCCAGCTCACTTGACAGCCTCGCATCTTACGAGCAGTACTTC. The variable domain in full, with the rest retrieved from reference TRBV18 and TRBJ2-7, is NAGVMQNPRHLVRRRGQEARLRCSPMKGHSHVYWYRQLPEEGLKFMVYLQKENIIDESGMPKERFSAEFPKEGPSILRIQQVVRGDSAAYFCASSLDSLASYEQYFGPGTRLTVT.

The V and J genes are TRBV29-1 and TRBJ2-3; 7 nucleotides match TRBD1. The CDR3 extends over 13 amino acids. The trim removed 7 bases at V and 3 bases at J, leaving 7 bases unmatched. Germline V lookup: CDR1 SQVTM, CDR2 ANQGSEA. CDR3 coding DNA: TGCAGCGGTGCGACAGGGTGGACAGATACGCAGTATTTT. Its translation is CSGATGWTDTQYF.

V is TRBV5-6 and J is TRBJ2-1; 10 nucleotides agree with TRBD2. The germline CDR1 and CDR2 sequences are SGHDT and YYEEEE. There are 17 residues in the CDR3. The ends lost 2 bases at V and 3 bases at J; junction bases unmatched: 8. This CDR3 is CASSFSAWTSGYNEQFF. CDR3 coding DNA: TGTGCCAGCAGCTTTTCGGCATGGACTAGCGGCTACAATGAGCAGTTCTTC.

The genes are TRBV5-1 and TRBJ2-6; 8 positions agree with TRBD1. The J segment lost 0 bases and the V segment lost 3 bases, leaving 5 bases of the junction unmatched. This CDR3 region has 17 residues. Germline assignment: CDR1 SGHRS and CDR2 YFSETQ. This chain's CDR3 is CASSSQGAHSGANVLTF. The CDR3 nucleotides are TGCGCCAGCAGCTCGCAGGGGGCTCACTCTGGGGCCAACGTCCTGACTTTC.